Shown below are 2 T cell receptor beta chains from a single sample sequenced in a study of blood T cell repertoires in COVID-19. The protocol was immunoSEQ multiplex PCR, while the TCRdb copy is restricted to in-frame clones and leaves out a portion. This sample has a few hundred thousand clones; under 90% occur once, and the top ten carry 3.5% to 5%. The sequencing input was peripheral blood. The receptors shown here come from a man in his fifties with acute or convalescent COVID-19.

V and J are TRBV12-3 or TRBV12-4 and TRBJ1-4, with D uncertain. Deletions cut 4 bases from V and 7 bases from J, with 10 bases between. The CDR3 runs 13 residues. Here the CDR3 reads CASSSGFGEKLFF. CDR3 DNA: TGTGCCAGCAGTTCGGGATTTGGTGAAAAACTGTTTTTT.

The chain links TRBV12-5 to TRBJ1-5; D is unclear. CDR1 and CDR2 (germline): LGHNT, FRNRAP. The CDR3 length is 17 residues. V was trimmed by 7 bases and J by 2 bases, leaving 21 bases between them. CDR3 DNA: TGTGCTAGTGCCCCCCGGGGAGGCGCTTTTGGCAATCAGCCCCAGCATTTT. This translates into CASAPRGGAFGNQPQHF.